A selection of T cell receptor beta chains follows, all from one sample in a study of blood T cell repertoires in COVID-19. TCRdb's table, derived via immunoSEQ multiplex PCR, lists solely in-frame clones and lacks some. Among over 300,000 clones listed, over 75% were seen once. The sample comprised PBMCs or T cells enriched from blood (not recorded which). All receptors come from a young man who had recovered from COVID-19. Both conserved end residues are trimmed from each CDR3. Clone sizes are given selectively: once, few, many, or a class where the clone is expanded.

clone_size: .; v_call: TRBV7-8; cdr3_aa: ASSLDYGFYGYT
clone_size: .; v_call: TRBV15; cdr3_aa: ATSRDWADNTEAF
clone_size: .; v_call: TRBV6-5; cdr3_aa: ASRTDRAGNTIY
clone_size: .; v_call: TRBV7-2; cdr3_aa: ASSRRTTNEKLF
clone_size: .; v_call: TRBV27; cdr3_aa: ASSLVLAGGPSEQF
clone_size: .; v_call: TRBV24-1; cdr3_aa: ATSDLVTGTSGEAEQF
clone_size: .; v_call: TRBV6-1; cdr3_aa: ASSEVAGDYGYT
clone_size: .; v_call: TRBV9; cdr3_aa: ASSVASGIQETQY
clone_size: .; v_call: TRBV19; cdr3_aa: ASRSGQGIYGYT
clone_size: .; v_call: TRBV5-1; cdr3_aa: ASSLEPVAGGTDTQY
clone_size: .; v_call: TRBV3-1/TRBV3-2; cdr3_aa: ASSFWTGGTDTQY
clone_size: once; v_call: TRBV7-3; cdr3_aa: ASSLHRFGRQGGVSEKLF